This T cell receptor beta chain was retrieved from a study of patients and donors after allogeneic stem cell transplantation. This CDR3 is 14 amino acids long. Germline values: CDR1 LGHDT, CDR2 YNNKEL (reference sequence). TCRdb re-called the RT-PCR reads through MiXCR, storing one row per CDR3 protein. Among 10,000 to 13,000 distinct CDR3 sequences listed, roughly a fifth were seen once. A word on this clonotype: Just one base apart from a much larger clone, this may be a read error.

The V gene is TRBV3-1, the J gene TRBJ1-1; maybe TRBD1 (5 bases). This clonotype was sampled from a human donor who was either an allogeneic HSCT recipient or a stem cell or donor lymphocyte infusion donor (not recorded which). It is not recorded whose cells these are; they may come from a transplant donor. Sample: blood, either unsorted or a sorted T cell fraction (not recorded which). The DNA of the CDR3 is TGTGACAGCAGTCCCAGGGAAGTGAACACTGAAGCTTTCTTT. This sequence encodes CDSSPREVNTEAFF.